These T cell receptor beta chains were read from a single sample in a study of OX40 agonist ivuxolimab in advanced cancers. Method: immunoSEQ multiplex PCR; TCRdb's copy keeps in-frame clones and lacks some. The repertoire holds about 63,000 clones, with about 89% as singletons. Sequenced material: CD4+ or CD8+ T cells sorted from blood, taken in a trial of the OX40 agonist ivuxolimab. These receptors all stem from an adult with an advanced solid tumor such as melanoma, head and neck, liver or kidney cancer. Each CDR3 is given with its conserved first and last residue. A D gene is named only where the DNA matches it firmly. The listing skips clone size in some rows; elsewhere it reads once, few, many or a size class.

J gene: TRBJ2-6; D gene: TRBD1; V gene: TRBV4-3; clone size: NA; CDR3 DNA: TGCGCCAGCAGCCGGACAGGGACTGGGGCCAACGTCCTGACTTTC; CDR3 protein: CASSRTGTGANVLTF
J gene: TRBJ1-4; D gene: NA; V gene: TRBV5-1; clone size: few; CDR3 DNA: TGCGCCAGCAGCTTACAGACAAATGAAAAACTGTTTTTT; CDR3 protein: CASSLQTNEKLFF
J gene: TRBJ2-4; D gene: TRBD1; V gene: TRBV4-1; clone size: NA; CDR3 DNA: TGCGCCAGCAGCCAAGATCACAGGGGAGCAGCCAAAAACATTCAGTACTTC; CDR3 protein: CASSQDHRGAAKNIQYF
J gene: TRBJ2-1; D gene: NA; V gene: TRBV18; clone size: NA; CDR3 DNA: TGTGCCAGCTCACCCGGGAAGGGCAATGAGCAGTTCTTC; CDR3 protein: CASSPGKGNEQFF
J gene: TRBJ1-5; D gene: NA; V gene: TRBV19; clone size: NA; CDR3 DNA: TGTGCCAGTAGTCCTAGATGGGGGGGCGAGGGCAATCAGCCCCAGCATTTT; CDR3 protein: CASSPRWGGEGNQPQHF
J gene: TRBJ1-5; D gene: NA; V gene: TRBV6-6; clone size: NA; CDR3 DNA: TGTGCCAGCAGTTACGGAGGGCTCGATCAGCCCCAGCATTTT; CDR3 protein: CASSYGGLDQPQHF
J gene: TRBJ1-1; D gene: NA; V gene: TRBV10-3; clone size: few; CDR3 DNA: TGTGCCATCAGTGACGCAGGGATGGAAGCTTTCTTT; CDR3 protein: CAISDAGMEAFF
J gene: TRBJ2-1; D gene: TRBD2; V gene: TRBV5-1; clone size: NA; CDR3 DNA: TGCGCCAGCAGCTCAGCGGGAGTTTCAGTCAATGAGCAGTTCTTC; CDR3 protein: CASSSAGVSVNEQFF
J gene: TRBJ2-5; D gene: TRBD2; V gene: TRBV7-9; clone size: NA; CDR3 DNA: TGCGCCAGCAGCCAAGACCTAGCGGGGGAAGAGACCCAGTACTTC; CDR3 protein: CASSQDLAGEETQYF
J gene: TRBJ1-1; D gene: NA; V gene: TRBV2; clone size: NA; CDR3 DNA: TGTGCCAGCGAACGGGAGAACACTGAAGCTTTCTTT; CDR3 protein: CASERENTEAFF
J gene: TRBJ2-5; D gene: NA; V gene: TRBV7-2; clone size: NA; CDR3 DNA: TGTGCCAGCAGCTTGACCCGATTGGAGACCCAGTACTTC; CDR3 protein: CASSLTRLETQYF
J gene: TRBJ2-5; D gene: NA; V gene: TRBV27; clone size: NA; CDR3 DNA: TGTGCCAGCCACCAAGACGAGGGGACCCAGTACTTC; CDR3 protein: CASHQDEGTQYF
J gene: TRBJ1-5; D gene: NA; V gene: TRBV19; clone size: NA; CDR3 DNA: TGTGCCAGTAGTATTATTGTAGGGAATGATCAGCCCCAGCATTTT; CDR3 protein: CASSIIVGNDQPQHF
J gene: TRBJ1-4; D gene: NA; V gene: TRBV5-6; clone size: NA; CDR3 DNA: TGTGCCAGCAGCTTGGAACAGGATGAAAAACTGTTTTTT; CDR3 protein: CASSLEQDEKLFF
J gene: TRBJ2-2; D gene: NA; V gene: TRBV27; clone size: NA; CDR3 DNA: TGTGCCAGCAGTTGGGGGATCACCGGGGAGCTGTTTTTT; CDR3 protein: CASSWGITGELFF
J gene: TRBJ2-1; D gene: NA; V gene: TRBV2; clone size: NA; CDR3 DNA: TGTGCCAGCAGTGAACGGGTGCGGCAGGGGCGTACTTCGGGGTACAATGAGCAGTTCTTC; CDR3 protein: CASSERVRQGRTSGYNEQFF
J gene: TRBJ1-6; D gene: NA; V gene: TRBV11-2; clone size: NA; CDR3 DNA: TGTGCCAGCAGCTCCCTAAGACAGGCCACTTATAATTCACCCCTCCACTTT; CDR3 protein: CASSSLRQATYNSPLHF
J gene: TRBJ2-1; D gene: NA; V gene: TRBV7-8; clone size: NA; CDR3 DNA: TGTGCCAGCAGCTTACCAGGGATGCGGGGAGTCTACAATGAGCAGTTCTTC; CDR3 protein: CASSLPGMRGVYNEQFF
J gene: TRBJ2-5; D gene: NA; V gene: TRBV11-2; clone size: NA; CDR3 DNA: TGTGCCAGCAGCTTGGAGCCTCGAGAGACCCAGTACTTC; CDR3 protein: CASSLEPRETQYF
J gene: TRBJ2-2; D gene: TRBD2; V gene: TRBV2; clone size: NA; CDR3 DNA: TGTGCCAGCAGCCCCCTAGCGGGGTTCGCGAACACCGGGGAGCTGTTTTTT; CDR3 protein: CASSPLAGFANTGELFF
J gene: TRBJ2-3; D gene: TRBD1; V gene: TRBV5-4; clone size: NA; CDR3 DNA: TGTGCCAGCAGCTTCACCCAGGGGGCCTTCCTGAGGACAGATACGCAGTATTTT; CDR3 protein: CASSFTQGAFLRTDTQYF
J gene: TRBJ1-1; D gene: NA; V gene: TRBV6-6; clone size: once; CDR3 DNA: TGTGCCAGCAGGGACAGTGGGGCGCAAACTTTCTTT; CDR3 protein: CASRDSGAQTFF
J gene: TRBJ2-7; D gene: NA; V gene: TRBV6-6; clone size: NA; CDR3 DNA: TGTGCCAGCGGAGCCGATAACTACGAGCAGTACTTC; CDR3 protein: CASGADNYEQYF
J gene: TRBJ1-4; D gene: TRBD1; V gene: TRBV30; clone size: NA; CDR3 DNA: TGTGCCTGGAGCTCCGGACAGGGAAAAGTCAGTGAAAAACTGTTTTTT; CDR3 protein: CAWSSGQGKVSEKLFF
J gene: TRBJ2-7; D gene: NA; V gene: TRBV7-2; clone size: NA; CDR3 DNA: TGTGCCAGCAGCTTAGCGGGACTTAGCTCCTACGAGCAGTACTTC; CDR3 protein: CASSLAGLSSYEQYF
J gene: TRBJ1-5; D gene: NA; V gene: TRBV2; clone size: few; CDR3 DNA: TGTGCCAGCAGTGAATTGGACAGATATCAGCCCCAGCATTTT; CDR3 protein: CASSELDRYQPQHF
J gene: TRBJ2-2; D gene: NA; V gene: TRBV6-5; clone size: NA; CDR3 DNA: TGTGCCAGCAGTTACGCCAGGGGGGGCGGGGAGCTGTTTTTT; CDR3 protein: CASSYARGGGELFF
J gene: TRBJ2-7; D gene: TRBD2; V gene: TRBV5-1; clone size: NA; CDR3 DNA: TGCGCCAGCTCCCAACTTAGCGGGACCTACGAGCAGTACTTC; CDR3 protein: CASSQLSGTYEQYF